This T cell receptor (beta chain) is from a study of control samples from healthy donors and cancer patients. The V gene's germline CDR1 is SGHRS and CDR2 YFSETQ. The V end lost 7 bases, the J end lost 5 bases, and 13 bases lay between the germline ends. The CDR3 spans 12 residues. Assay used: immunoSEQ multiplex PCR; TCRdb lists only in-frame clones, some missing. The sample includes about 92,000 clones, about four fifths seen only once; the top ten take around 9.1%. V is TRBV5-1 and J is TRBJ2-7; D is undetermined. Sequencing input: blood. The clonotype was recovered from a woman aged 60 to 75 in good health. The CDR3 reads CASRPANDEQYF. Written as DNA, the CDR3 is TGCGCCAGCCGCCCCGCTAATGACGAGCAGTACTTC. Full variable domain (missing parts from reference TRBV5-1 and TRBJ2-7): KAGVTQTPRYLIKTRGQQVTLSCSPISGHRSVSWYQQTPGQGLQFLFEYFSETQRNKGNFPGRFSGRQFSNSRSEMNVSTLELGDSALYLCASRPANDEQYFGPGTRLTVT.